Described below is a single TCR beta chain sequence and its context. Its antigen is not identified. This record comes from a study of CD8+ T cells in alopecia areata. Study-wide context: Treatment of the treated patients consisted of oral tofacitinib, 5 to 10 mg twice daily. The tofacitinib course ran for 6 to 18 months and was followed by 6 months off drug.

Treatment reported: oral pan-JAK inhibitor, 5-10 mg twice daily. Study-wide findings and caveats: In scalp, tofacitinib significantly decreased clonality and expanded CD8+ clones among the top 100. It was observed that many expanded lesional clones persisted in scalp and blood during tofacitinib.

Germline V lookup: CDR1 SGHTA, CDR2 FQGNSA. With V trimmed by 11 bases and J by 3 bases, 7 bases remained unmatched. There are 13 residues in the CDR3. Extraction and reverse transcription of RNA yielded cDNA as the sequencing template. The repertoire was sequenced with immunoSEQ multiplex PCR; TCRdb's copy has only in-frame clones and lacks some. In the table there are some 110,000 clones, roughly 50% of which are singletons. The V and J genes are TRBV7-2 and TRBJ2-3; 8 nucleotides agree with TRBD1. The sequence was obtained from a human donor with alopecia areata. The material sequenced was CD8+ T cells sorted from blood, taken at week 4, from a patient treated with tofacitinib. The CDR3 DNA reads TGTGCCGCGGCAGGGGGCCTGACAGATACGCAGTATTTT. This gives the protein CAAAGGLTDTQYF.